Listed below are T cell receptor beta chains from one sample, sequenced in a study of control samples from healthy donors and cancer patients. Produced via immunoSEQ multiplex PCR; TCRdb's table is partial and in-frame only. Of tens of thousands of clones in the sample, about 88% were seen once. Sequencing used blood. The origin of the receptors is a woman in her fifties or sixties in good health. Both conserved end residues are part of each CDR3. A D gene is named only where the DNA matches it firmly. Some rows have no size entry. The others give once, few or many, or a class for an expanded clone.

>NA|TRBV27|TRBJ2-7|TRBD1
TGTGCCAGCAGCGGACAGGGGAGAGCCTACGAGCAGTACTTC
CASSGQGRAYEQYF
>NA|TRBV7-8|TRBJ2-3|TRBD2
TGTGCCAGCAGCCCCCACCGACTAGCGGCCACAGATACGCAGTATTTT
CASSPHRLAATDTQYF
>once|TRBV28|TRBJ1-6|NA
TGTGCCAGCAGCCTCGGGCCTGGAAATTCACCCCTCCACTTT
CASSLGPGNSPLHF
>NA|TRBV7-8|TRBJ2-5|TRBD2
TGTGCCAGCAGCTTAAACGGACTAGCGGGAGGAGAGACCCAGTACTTC
CASSLNGLAGGETQYF
>once|TRBV25-1|TRBJ2-2|NA
TGTGCCAGCCGGCCAAATAGGGCAGGGGTCGGCGGGGAGCTGTTTTTT
CASRPNRAGVGGELFF
>NA|TRBV3-1/TRBV3-2|TRBJ1-4|NA
TGTGCCAGCAGTCGCGGGGGCAGGAGGGATGAAAAACTGTTTTTT
CASSRGGRRDEKLFF
>NA|TRBV10-1|TRBJ1-5|NA
TGCGCCAGCAGTGAGGGTAGTGAGCCCCAGCATTTT
CASSEGSEPQHF
>NA|TRBV13|TRBJ2-6|NA
TGTGCCAGCAGCTTACGTTCCCCTGGGGCCAACGTCCTGACTTTC
CASSLRSPGANVLTF
>few|TRBV5-1|TRBJ2-5|NA
TGCGCCAGCAGCTTGCGCGGCCTACCCGAGACCCAGTACTTC
CASSLRGLPETQYF
>NA|TRBV14|TRBJ2-2|NA
TGTGCCAGCAGCCAAGCAGGCGGCAACACCGGGGAGCTGTTTTTT
CASSQAGGNTGELFF
>few|TRBV4-2|TRBJ2-7|NA
TGTGCCAGCAGCCCTCCCGGTCATATGTTTTCAAACCTACCCTACTCCTACGAGCAGTACTTC
CASSPPGHMFSNLPYSYEQYF
>NA|TRBV28|TRBJ2-1|TRBD2
TGTGCCAGCAGTCCCAGAGGAGCGGGGGCATACAATGAGCAGTTCTTC
CASSPRGAGAYNEQFF
>NA|TRBV5-1|TRBJ2-1|TRBD1
TGCGCCAGCAGCCCGGGACAGACCTCCTACAATGAGCAGTTCTTC
CASSPGQTSYNEQFF
>NA|TRBV7-2|TRBJ1-5|TRBD1
TGTGCCAGCAGCTTAGTTCCAGGGGGTAATCAGCCCCAGCATTTT
CASSLVPGGNQPQHF
>NA|TRBV10-2|TRBJ2-7|TRBD1
TGCGCCAGCAGAATCCAACAGGGGACCCACTACGAGCAGTACTTC
CASRIQQGTHYEQYF
>once|TRBV7-8|TRBJ1-6|NA
TGTGCCAGCAGTCGACAGAGCCGTGATTCACCCCTCCACTTT
CASSRQSRDSPLHF
>NA|TRBV2|TRBJ2-7|NA
TGTGCCAGCAGTCAGATCCCGGGGACCTACGAGCAGTACTTC
CASSQIPGTYEQYF
>once|TRBV6-1|TRBJ2-1|TRBD2
TGTGCCAGCAGAGAAGCGGGAGTTCGCTACAATGAGCAGTTCTTC
CASREAGVRYNEQFF
>NA|TRBV14|TRBJ2-6|NA
TGTGCCAGCAGAAGGACCGGGGCCAACGTCCTGACTTTC
CASRRTGANVLTF
>NA|TRBV6-6|TRBJ2-1|TRBD1
TGTGCCAGCAGTTACTCGACCGGACAGGGGAATGAGCAGTTCTTC
CASSYSTGQGNEQFF
>few|TRBV28|TRBJ2-7|TRBD1
TGTGCCAGCAGTCAAACAGGGGGCGATTCCTACGAGCAGTACTTC
CASSQTGGDSYEQYF
>NA|TRBV9|TRBJ1-6|TRBD1
TGTGCCAGCAGCGTAGGACAGGGGAATTCACCCCTCCACTTT
CASSVGQGNSPLHF
>NA|TRBV11-2|TRBJ2-5|NA
TGTGCCAGCAGCGTGAGACTGTTCCAAGAGACCCAGTACTTC
CASSVRLFQETQYF
>NA|TRBV7-8|TRBJ1-4|NA
TGTGCCAGCAGCTTCCGACGGGGGCGAACTAATGAAAAACTGTTTTTT
CASSFRRGRTNEKLFF
>few|TRBV5-1|TRBJ1-2|TRBD1
TGCGCCAGCAGCTTGGGACTCCAGGGGGCAGGTGCTAACTATGGCTACACCTTC
CASSLGLQGAGANYGYTF